The 19 T cell receptor beta chains in this list originate from one sample, sequenced in a study of T cell repertoires in cytomegalovirus infection. TCRdb re-analysed the reads in MiXCR, keeping a single row per CDR3 protein. The table lists approximately 700,000 distinct CDR3 sequences, less than 40% of them singletons. The sample comprised PBMCs. The receptor set was obtained from a human donor in good health (CMV status not recorded). Some clones in this sample may be carry-over from other donors' samples.

The chain employs TRBV7-3 and TRBJ2-7; 7 bases line up with TRBD1. This CDR3 is 15 amino acids long. Germline lookup yields CDR1 SGHTA and CDR2 FQGTGA. The V and J ends lost 5 bases and 2 bases, in that order; junction bases with no gene match: 9. The CDR3 spells CASSVDGTATYEQYF. CDR3 in DNA: TGTGCCAGCAGCGTCGACGGGACAGCTACCTACGAGCAGTACTTC. The variable domain in full, with the rest retrieved from reference TRBV7-3 and TRBJ2-7, is GAGVSQTPSNKVTEKGKYVELRCDPISGHTALYWYRQSLGQGPEFLIYFQGTGAADDSGLPNDRFFAVRPEGSVSTLKIQRTERGDSAVYLCASSVDGTATYEQYFGPGTRLTVT.

This chain joins TRBV24-1 and TRBJ1-1; no reliable D call. Per the germline V gene, CDR1 is KGHDR and CDR2 is SFDVKD. V was pared by 8 bases and J by 8 bases, with 11 bases between. This CDR3 has 11 amino acids. CDR3 DNA sequence: TGTGCCACCACCGACGGGCGGGAAGCTTTCTTT. Protein: CATTDGREAFF.

This clonotype was observed a few times. The rearrangement uses TRBV27 and TRBJ2-2; D is ambiguous. Germline CDR1 reads MNHEY; CDR2 reads SMNVEV (reference sequence). V was cut by 10 bases and J by 4 bases, with 19 bases left in between. The CDR3 totals 15 residues. The CDR3 spells CATKPSQRGTGELFF. The CDR3 DNA follows: TGTGCCACCAAACCCTCCCAACGTGGCACCGGGGAGCTGTTTTTT.

This clonotype was picked up a small number of times. The CDR3 DNA reads TGCGCCAGCAGCCAAGGGACTAGCGTACCCTACGAGCAGTACTTC. This sequence encodes CASSQGTSVPYEQYF. The V call is TRBV4-1, the J call TRBJ2-7; 9 positions match TRBD2. The CDR3 loop spans 15 amino acids. The germline CDR1 and CDR2 sequences are MGHRA and YSYEKL. The trim removed 1 base at V and 2 bases at J, leaving 3 bases unmatched.

The V and J genes are TRBV20-1 and TRBJ2-3; no clear D gene. Germline values: CDR1 DFQATT, CDR2 SNEGSKA (reference sequence). Trimming took 1 base from V and 4 from J, leaving 21 bases between them. This CDR3 region has 17 residues. For the CDR3, the DNA is TGCAGTGCTAGAGTCGACCACGGGCCTCATCACCCAGATACGCAGTATTTT. This sequence encodes CSARVDHGPHHPDTQYF.

The chain has TRBV6-1 and TRBJ2-1, with TRBD2 as a possible D gene (7 bases). V shed 2 bases and J shed 11 bases, with 28 bases lying between them. CDR1 MNHNS and CDR2 SASEGT come from the germline V gene. The CDR3 spans 18 residues. The CDR3, as DNA: TGTGCCAGCAGTGAAAGGCTGGGGGACACTACCCAGACTAGCAAGCAGTTCTTC. Its translation is CASSERLGDTTQTSKQFF.

Concerning this clonotype: A much more abundant neighbour one base away suggests this may be a read error. The chain employs TRBV27 and TRBJ2-5, with a possible D match to TRBD1 (6 bases). The CDR3 extends over 15 amino acids. From germline, CDR1 is MNHEY and CDR2 SMNVEV (reference sequence). This CDR3 is CANSPWDNTMETQYF. Here the CDR3 DNA reads TGTGCCAACAGTCCGTGGGACAATACGATGGAGACCCAGTACTTC.

Here the CDR3 reads CASSLSSLGGGGHEQFF. The CDR3 DNA reads TGTGCCAGCAGTTTAAGCTCGTTGGGCGGGGGGGGACATGAGCAGTTCTTC. The J gene is TRBJ2-1, the V gene TRBV12-3 or TRBV12-4; TRBD2 matches at 9 bases. The CDR3 length is 17 residues. Trimming took 2 bases from V and 8 from J; bases not matched to a gene: 13.

This chain joins TRBV27 and TRBJ2-7, with 7 bases aligning to TRBD1. This CDR3 contains 14 residues. The germline CDR1 and CDR2 sequences are MNHEY and SMNVEV (reference sequence). The trim removed 6 bases at V and 2 bases at J, leaving 7 bases unmatched. The CDR3 region is CASRGTAVTYEQYF. The CDR3, as DNA: TGTGCCAGCAGGGGGACAGCAGTCACCTACGAGCAGTACTTC.

V gene TRBV19 combines with J gene TRBJ1-1; D is uncertain. V was cut by 0 bases and J by 10 bases, with 30 bases left in between. The CDR3 is made up of 19 amino acids. CDR1 is LNHDA, CDR2 SQIVND, per germline (reference sequence). The CDR3 is CASSIDLSRSLGPPSGAFF. For the CDR3, the DNA is TGTGCCAGTAGTATAGATCTATCCCGCAGCCTGGGCCCCCCTAGCGGAGCTTTCTTT.

V is TRBV20-1 and J is TRBJ2-3; weak D call: TRBD2 (6 bases). Germline-derived CDR1 and CDR2 are DFQATT and SNEGSKA (reference sequence). The CDR3 is 18 residues long. Trimming left V 5 bases short and J 2 bases short, with 26 bases between. Here the CDR3 DNA reads TGCAGTGCTTCGCCGATCTACATCCTTAGCGGATCCACAGATACGCAGTATTTT. Translation: CSASPIYILSGSTDTQYF.

J is TRBJ1-1 and V is TRBV12-3 or TRBV12-4, with D possibly matching TRBD1 (5 bases). The CDR3 length is 16 residues. Between the trimmed V and J ends, which lost 3 bases and 4 bases, there was a span of 18 bases. The chain's CDR3 is CASSFGGGAMGTEAFF. Written as DNA, the CDR3 is TGTGCCAGCAGTTTCGGGGGAGGGGCGATGGGCACTGAAGCTTTCTTT.

This chain's CDR3 is CASRELLAGRETQYF. The CDR3 bases are TGTGCCAGCAGGGAACTATTAGCGGGAAGAGAGACCCAGTACTTC. The chain has TRBV6-1 and TRBJ2-5; TRBD2 matches 8 bases. Germline V gene lookup returns CDR1 MNHNS and CDR2 SASEGT. The CDR3 has 15 residues. With 6 bases clipped from V and 4 bases from J, the junction kept 10 bases outside the gene matches.

This clonotype showed up just a few times. The chain employs TRBV11-1 and TRBJ1-1; D may be TRBD1 (6 bases). V dropped 7 bases and J dropped 0 bases, with 12 bases sitting between them. This CDR3 spans 14 amino acids. Germline V lookup: CDR1 SGHAT, CDR2 FQDESV (reference sequence). The DNA for the CDR3 is TGTGCCAGCACGACGGGACAAGTGAACACTGAAGCTTTCTTT. It is translated as CASTTGQVNTEAFF.

This clonotype was seen repeatedly, ten times or more. V usage is TRBV7-2 and J usage is TRBJ1-5; TRBD1 is a possible D gene (5 bases). Germline-derived CDR1 and CDR2 are SGHTA and FQGNSA. V was clipped by 5 bases and J by 4 bases, with 12 bases between them. This CDR3 has 14 residues. This CDR3 is CASSPGHTNQPQHF. The CDR3 DNA sequence: TGTGCCAGCAGCCCAGGACATACTAATCAGCCCCAGCATTTT.

This chain connects TRBV11-2 to TRBJ2-1; D perhaps matches TRBD1 (6 bases). The V end lost 6 bases, the J end lost 2 bases, and 11 bases lay between the germline ends. Per the germline V gene, CDR1 is SGHAT and CDR2 is FQNNGV. CDR3 length equals 14 residues. The CDR3 DNA reads as TGTGCCAGCAGTCAAAGACAGGCCTACAATGAGCAGTTCTTC. Amino acid sequence: CASSQRQAYNEQFF.

The chain carries TRBV7-2 and TRBJ2-7; 8 bases match TRBD2. J was trimmed by 2 bases and V by 7 bases; bases with no gene match: 10. This CDR3 contains 15 residues. Germline assignment: CDR1 SGHTA and CDR2 FQGNSA. The CDR3 DNA reads as TGTGCCAGCACTCCTCGTAGCGGGATCACCTACGAGCAGTACTTC. This sequence encodes CASTPRSGITYEQYF.

This clonotype was picked up one time. V gene TRBV20-1 combines with J gene TRBJ2-1; D is possibly TRBD2 (7 bases). This CDR3 spans 15 amino acids. Germline CDR1 and CDR2: DFQATT and SNEGSKA (reference sequence). Trimming pared 8 bases from V and 3 bases from J, leaving 20 bases between. CDR3 amino acids: CSTRLGGGYYNEQFF. DNA for the CDR3: TGCAGTACGAGACTAGGGGGGGGGTACTACAATGAGCAGTTCTTC.

This clonotype was picked up a small number of times. The chain joins TRBV11-1 to TRBJ1-2, with 9 nucleotides matching TRBD1. Germline loops: CDR1 SGHAT, CDR2 FQDESV (reference sequence). The CDR3 spans 15 residues. V was pared by 4 bases and J by 2 bases, with 5 bases of the junction left unmatched. The CDR3 loop is CASSSGTGQNYGYTF. CDR3 bases: TGTGCCAGCAGCTCCGGGACAGGGCAAAACTATGGCTACACCTTC. Looking up the rest from reference TRBV11-1 and TRBJ1-2 gives the full variable domain: EAEVAQSPRYKITEKSQAVAFWCDPISGHATLYWYRQILGQGPELLVQFQDESVVDDSQLPKDRFSAERLKGVDSTLKIQPAELGDSAMYLCASSSGTGQNYGYTFGSGTRLTVV.